The subject of this entry is one T cell receptor beta chain. The method was immunoSEQ multiplex PCR; TCRdb's version includes in-frame clones alone and lacks a portion of them. The sample lists hundreds of thousands of clones; over 75% were seen once. This sample was taken from a study of shared T cell receptors in the human thymus. Trimming took off 3 bases at V and 5 bases at J, with 13 bases between the two ends. Germline CDR1 is SGHAT and CDR2 is FQDESV (reference sequence). There are 14 residues in the CDR3. This sample was also put to use in a study of human thymus T cells. That study reports: Resections removed during corrective heart surgery provided the thymus tissue used. Across thymic and blood repertoires, the usage of V and J genes appeared to be biased. Related research reported highly overlapping thymic repertoires among unrelated individuals.

The sequence was obtained from a boy younger than two with a congenital heart defect. Sequencing was done on a sample of thymocytes. The V gene is TRBV11-1, the J gene TRBJ2-5; tentatively, D is TRBD2 (6 bases). The CDR3, as DNA: TGTGCCAGCAGCTTCGGGGGAGAGGGGGAGACCCAGTACTTC. Its protein product is CASSFGGEGETQYF.